What follows describes a single T cell receptor beta chain. Sequencing used immunoSEQ multiplex PCR; TCRdb keeps in-frame clones, though not all of them. The sample has 120,000 or so clones, around 92% seen once. This sample was taken from a study of T cell responses to AZD1222 COVID-19 vaccine. CDR3 length: 13 amino acids. V lost 5 bases and J lost 4, with 11 bases in between. Germline lookup yields CDR1 LNHDA and CDR2 SQIVND (reference sequence). This specimen was peripheral blood, taken on day 0 of AZD1222 vaccination. This receptor was obtained from an adult in good health. This chain joins TRBV19 and TRBJ1-2; tentative D call: TRBD1 (6 bases). CDR3 DNA sequence: TGTGCCAGTAGTTTCCGGGGGCTCTATGGCTACACCTTC. This sequence encodes CASSFRGLYGYTF.